These 18 T cell receptor beta chains were all obtained from the same sample, sequenced in a study of cytotoxic CD8 clonotypes in ibrutinib-treated CLL. The table came from immunoSEQ multiplex PCR; TCRdb's copy has only in-frame clones and leaves some out. The sample shows 100,000 to 150,000 clones, 70% to 90% of them seen only once. The source was PBMCs, collected after 24 months of ibrutinib treatment. These receptors came from a human donor with chronic lymphocytic leukemia.

CDR3 sequence: CASRQNLEPDTQYF. The CDR3 DNA reads as TGTGCCAGCAGACAGAACCTAGAACCAGATACGCAGTATTTT. This chain uses TRBV7-2 with TRBJ2-3; D is undetermined. CDR1 SGHTA and CDR2 FQGNSA come from the germline V gene. The length of the CDR3 is 14 residues. Trimming removed 6 bases at V and 4 bases at J, with 14 bases between. The full variable domain, rest sourced from reference TRBV7-2 and TRBJ2-3, is GAGVSQSPSNKVTEKGKDVELRCDPISGHTALYWYRQSLGQGLEFLIYFQGNSAPDKSGLPSDRFSAERTGGSVSTLTIQRTQQEDSAVYLCASRQNLEPDTQYFGPGTRLTVL.

The chain has TRBV5-6 and TRBJ2-3; 11 positions agree with TRBD2. Germline V CDR1 and CDR2: SGHDT, YYEEEE. This CDR3 is built from 16 residues. The V segment lost 4 bases and the J segment 4 bases; nucleotides outside the gene matches: 8. The CDR3 DNA sequence: TGTGCCAGCAGCCCTCGACTAGCGGGAAACCCAGATACGCAGTATTTT. Amino acid sequence: CASSPRLAGNPDTQYF. The full variable domain, with the rest looked up from reference TRBV5-6 and TRBJ2-3, is DAGVTQSPTHLIKTRGQQVTLRCSPKSGHDTVSWYQQALGQGPQFIFQYYEEEERQRGNFPDRFSGHQFPNYSSELNVNALLLGDSALYLCASSPRLAGNPDTQYFGPGTRLTVL.

The rearrangement uses TRBV28 and TRBJ1-2; 7 bases agree with TRBD1. J gave up 5 bases and V 3 bases, and 3 bases lay outside the gene matches. The CDR3 runs 13 residues. In germline, CDR1 is MDHEN, CDR2 SYDVKM. The CDR3 DNA reads as TGTGCCAGCAGTTTGCAACAGGGGTATGGCTACACCTTC. It specifies CASSLQQGYGYTF.

The chain has TRBV28 and TRBJ2-7, with TRBD2 matching 7 bases. Germline V gene sequence: CDR1 MDHEN, CDR2 SYDVKM. The length of the CDR3 is 14 residues. The junction had 4 bases not matched to a gene; V was cut back by 4 bases and J by 1 base. The CDR3 protein is CASSSAGSSYEQYF. The CDR3 DNA sequence: TGTGCCAGCAGTTCAGCGGGATCATCCTACGAGCAGTACTTC.

In regard to this clone: Other DNA sequences of this sample code for an identical CDR3. This CDR3 reads CASSSGTDTQYF. The CDR3 DNA reads TGTGCCAGCAGTTCGGGGACGGATACGCAGTATTTT. The chain combines TRBV28 with TRBJ2-3, with D possibly being TRBD1 or TRBD2 (5 bases each). Germline V gene lookup returns CDR1 MDHEN and CDR2 SYDVKM. The CDR3 spans 12 residues. Trimming removed 4 bases from V and 6 bases from J, with 8 bases in between.

J is TRBJ2-5 and V is TRBV7-9; D not certain. The CDR3 totals 13 residues. Trimming stripped 2 bases from V and 5 bases from J, with 9 bases between. The germline V gene encodes CDR1 SEHNR and CDR2 FQNEAQ (reference sequence). The CDR3 reads CASSLRVLETQYF. As DNA, the CDR3 is TGTGCCAGCAGCTTAAGAGTTTTGGAGACCCAGTACTTC. Filled out from reference TRBV7-9 and TRBJ2-5, the complete variable domain reads DTGVSQNPRHKITKRGQNVTFRCDPISEHNRLYWYRQTLGQGPEFLTYFQNEAQLEKSRLLSDRFSAERPKGSFSTLEIQRTEQGDSAMYLCASSLRVLETQYFGPGTRLLVL.

The V gene is TRBV7-2, the J gene TRBJ2-3, with TRBD2 matching 10 bases. J gave up 7 bases and V 3 bases, and 7 bases lay outside the gene matches. This CDR3 is 15 amino acids long. Germline V gene lookup returns CDR1 SGHTA and CDR2 FQGNSA. The CDR3 loop reads CASSLTAGGLNTQYF. DNA for the CDR3: TGTGCCAGCAGCTTGACAGCGGGGGGGCTAAATACGCAGTATTTT. The full variable domain, rest sourced from reference TRBV7-2 and TRBJ2-3, is GAGVSQSPSNKVTEKGKDVELRCDPISGHTALYWYRQSLGQGLEFLIYFQGNSAPDKSGLPSDRFSAERTGGSVSTLTIQRTQQEDSAVYLCASSLTAGGLNTQYFGPGTRLTVL.

To note about this clone: Other DNA sequences in this sample translate to the same CDR3. This chain connects TRBV4-3 to TRBJ2-1; tentative D call: TRBD1 (6 bases). V lost 4 bases, J lost 2 bases, and 12 bases lay in between. This CDR3 spans 15 amino acids. The germline gives CDR1 LGHNA, CDR2 YSLEER. CDR3 region: CASSLEQGPYNEQFF. In nucleotides, the CDR3 is TGCGCCAGCAGCCTTGAGCAGGGGCCCTACAATGAGCAGTTCTTC.

The chain couples TRBV7-3 to TRBJ2-4; 7 nucleotides align to TRBD1. Germline CDR1 and CDR2: SGHTA and FQGTGA. The CDR3 has 14 amino acids. Trimming at V came to 3 bases and at J to 8 bases, leaving 7 bases not matched to a gene. CDR3 coding DNA: TGTGCCAGCAGCTTCTCGGACAGGTGGGACATTCAGTACTTC. Amino acid sequence: CASSFSDRWDIQYF.

This chain joins TRBV11-2 and TRBJ2-1; TRBD2 is a possible D gene (6 bases). The V gene's germline CDR1 is SGHAT and CDR2 FQNNGV. Trimming removed 1 base from V and 7 bases from J, with 20 bases in between. The CDR3 covers 17 residues. CDR3 in DNA: TGTGCCAGCAGCTTAGCCCGTGTGGGGGGACGGTATAATGAGCAGTTCTTC. Translation gives CASSLARVGGRYNEQFF. Full variable domain (outside the CDR3, taken from reference TRBV11-2 and TRBJ2-1): EAGVAQSPRYKIIEKRQSVAFWCNPISGHATLYWYQQILGQGPKLLIQFQNNGVVDDSQLPKDRFSAERLKGVDSTLKIQPAKLEDSAVYLCASSLARVGGRYNEQFFGPGTRLTVL.

The chain combines TRBV9 with TRBJ2-7; 9 bases match TRBD1. The CDR3 length is 14 residues. V lost 0 bases and J lost 4; bases outside the gene matches: 2. Germline CDR1 is SGDLS and CDR2 is YYNGEE. DNA of the CDR3: TGTGCCAGCAGCGTAGGACAGGGGGGATACGAGCAGTACTTC. As protein: CASSVGQGGYEQYF. Combining the CDR3 with reference TRBV9 and TRBJ2-7 gives the whole variable domain DSGVTQTPKHLITATGQRVTLRCSPRSGDLSVYWYQQSLDQGLQFLIQYYNGEERAKGNILERFSAQQFPDLHSELNLSSLELGDSALYFCASSVGQGGYEQYFGPGTRLTVT.

The gene calls are TRBV10-1 and TRBJ2-3; 9 bases are shared with TRBD2. Germline loops: CDR1 WNHNN, CDR2 SYGVQD (reference sequence). The V and J ends lost 6 bases and 3 bases, in that order; junction bases with no gene match: 25. The CDR3 loop spans 21 amino acids. CDR3: CASSPRLRALAGCKETDTQYF. In nucleotides, the CDR3 is TGCGCCAGCAGCCCCAGGTTAAGAGCGCTAGCGGGATGTAAGGAGACAGATACGCAGTATTTT.

CDR3 sequence reads: CASSRLSGGADTQYF. The CDR3 nucleotides are TGTGCCAGCAGTCGTCTCAGCGGGGGTGCAGATACGCAGTATTTT. This chain uses TRBV27 with TRBJ2-3; the match to TRBD2 covers 8 bases. Germline trimming cut 5 bases from V and 4 bases from J; bases unmatched to any gene: 8. Germline CDR1 reads MNHEY; CDR2 reads SMNVEV (reference sequence). CDR3 length equals 15 residues.

The chain recombines TRBV9 with TRBJ2-7; D possibly corresponds to TRBD2 (6 bases). Trimming took off 1 base at V and 7 bases at J, with 18 bases between the two ends. Germline CDR1 reads SGDLS; CDR2 reads YYNGEE. The CDR3 has 15 amino acids. CDR3 DNA: TGTGCCAGCAGCGTATCCGGGGGTTTGTCTCAAGAGCAGTACTTC. Its protein is CASSVSGGLSQEQYF. Using reference TRBV9 and TRBJ2-7 for the parts outside the CDR3, the full variable domain is DSGVTQTPKHLITATGQRVTLRCSPRSGDLSVYWYQQSLDQGLQFLIQYYNGEERAKGNILERFSAQQFPDLHSELNLSSLELGDSALYFCASSVSGGLSQEQYFGPGTRLTVT.

This clone was recorded a few times. The chain has TRBV15 and TRBJ2-3, with D possibly being TRBD1 or TRBD2 (5 bases each). Trimming cost V 1 base and J 2 bases, with 10 bases left between them. Germline CDR1 LNHNV, CDR2 YYDKDF (reference sequence). The CDR3 covers 15 residues. The CDR3 nucleotides are TGTGCCACCAGCAGAGGTGGGGGAATCACAGATACGCAGTATTTT. Translated: CATSRGGGITDTQYF. Drawing the rest from reference TRBV15 and TRBJ2-3, the complete variable domain is DAMVIQNPRYQVTQFGKPVTLSCSQTLNHNVMYWYQQKSSQAPKLLFHYYDKDFNNEADTPDNFQSRRPNTSFCFLDIRSPGLGDTAMYLCATSRGGGITDTQYFGPGTRLTVL.

This sequence joins TRBV20-1 and TRBJ1-1; D ambiguous. Trimming shortened V by 2 bases and J by 10 bases, and 11 bases separated the two germline ends. Germline CDR1 DFQATT, CDR2 SNEGSKA (reference sequence). The CDR3 is made up of 11 amino acids. The chain's CDR3 is CSARPGGTAFF. CDR3 sequence (DNA): TGCAGTGCTAGACCAGGCGGCACAGCTTTCTTT.

The chain combines TRBV10-2 with TRBJ2-3; no firm D call. Trimming took off 3 bases at V and 3 bases at J, with 10 bases between the two ends. The CDR3 runs to 14 residues. Germline V gene data show CDR1 as WSHSY and CDR2 as SAAADI. The CDR3 nucleotides are TGCGCCAGCAGTGAAGGTGGGAAGACAGATACGCAGTATTTT. Protein: CASSEGGKTDTQYF.

The chain links TRBV18 to TRBJ2-5, with D perhaps TRBD2 (7 bases). The V gene lost 0 bases and the J gene lost 1 base, with 12 bases spanning the gap. Germline V gene sequence: CDR1 KGHSH, CDR2 LQKENI. The CDR3 totals 16 residues. The CDR3 spells CASSPPGGTSQETQYF. CDR3 nucleotides: TGTGCCAGCTCACCACCGGGAGGGACAAGCCAAGAGACCCAGTACTTC.